This is a list of T cell receptor beta chains from one sample in a study of shared clonotypes between healthy human individuals. Clones were sequenced by immunoSEQ multiplex PCR, and TCRdb holds only the in-frame ones, with some missing. The data contain about 1.1 million clones, around 78% of them singletons. The specimen sequenced was memory CD4+ T cells from PBMCs. These receptors originate from a man aged 18 to 29 in good health. Some clones in this sample may be carry-over from other donors' samples. Each CDR3 is given with its conserved first and last residue. A D gene is named only where the DNA matches it firmly. The listing skips clone size in some rows; elsewhere it reads once, few, many or a size class.

d_call,clone_size,j_call,v_call,cdr3_nt,cdr3_aa
.,.,TRBJ2-7,TRBV2,TGTGCCAGCAGTGGGGGGGACGGTGGACAGTACTTC,CASSGGDGGQYF
TRBD2,.,TRBJ2-7,TRBV5-1,TGCGCCAGCAGCTTGGAACCAGCGGGAGTCGACGAGCAGTACTTC,CASSLEPAGVDEQYF
.,few,TRBJ1-2,TRBV4-1,TGCGCCAGCAGAAAAGGGAACTATGGCTACACCTTC,CASRKGNYGYTF
.,.,TRBJ1-1,TRBV5-6,TGTGCCAGCAGCTCAGACGGCCGATCTTTTGAAGCTTTCTTT,CASSSDGRSFEAFF
.,.,TRBJ1-1,TRBV7-2,TGTGCCAGCAAAAACCCGAACACTGAAGCTTTCTTT,CASKNPNTEAFF
.,few,TRBJ1-2,TRBV27,TGTGCCAGCAGTTTATCGATAAACGTATTGACCAGGGAAGGCTACACCTTC,CASSLSINVLTREGYTF
.,few,TRBJ1-5,TRBV5-1,TGCGCCAGCAGCTTGGGGACAGATCAGCCCCAGCATTTT,CASSLGTDQPQHF
.,.,TRBJ1-2,TRBV7-9,TGTGCCAGCAGCACTCGACAGGGCTACACCTTC,CASSTRQGYTF
.,.,TRBJ1-1,TRBV28,TGTGCCAGCAGCCCGGCAGGGCTCACTGAAGCTTTCTTT,CASSPAGLTEAFF
.,once,TRBJ2-2,TRBV15,TGTGCCACCAGCAGAGAAACAAATTGGCGGAACACCGGGGAGCTGTTTTTT,CATSRETNWRNTGELFF
.,few,TRBJ1-1,TRBV7-2,TGTGCCAGCAGCTTTATGGGGATGTGGGCTGAAGCTTTCTTT,CASSFMGMWAEAFF
.,.,TRBJ2-7,TRBV7-2,TGTGCCAGCAGCCTGACCTCCTACGAGCAGTACTTC,CASSLTSYEQYF
.,.,TRBJ2-3,TRBV7-9,TGTGCCAGCAGCTTAGAGGGTACGCAGTATTTT,CASSLEGTQYF
TRBD1,.,TRBJ2-7,TRBV6-1,TGTGCCAGCAGTGAGGGACAGGGGTATGTGCAGTACTTC,CASSEGQGYVQYF
TRBD2,.,TRBJ2-1,TRBV9,TGTGCCAGCAGCGTCGGGGGAGGGACTAGCGGGTTATCGGGGCAGTTCTTC,CASSVGGGTSGLSGQFF
.,.,TRBJ2-2,TRBV9,TGTGCCAGCAGCGTAGAGGGACTCTTAAACACCGGGGAGCTGTTTTTT,CASSVEGLLNTGELFF
.,once,TRBJ2-7,TRBV6-1,TGTGCCAGCGGGGTGACCCCCAGGCACGAGCAGTACTTC,CASGVTPRHEQYF
.,few,TRBJ1-1,TRBV28,TGTGCCAGCACCCCCTCGACTAGGTACGCTTTCTTT,CASTPSTRYAFF
.,.,TRBJ1-1,TRBV15,TGTGCCACCAGCAGAGACAGGGGATTGAACACTGAAGCTTTCTTT,CATSRDRGLNTEAFF
.,.,TRBJ1-4,TRBV2,TGTGCCAGCAGTGAAGCGTTACTAGGGTCCGCTGAAAAACTGTTTTTT,CASSEALLGSAEKLFF
.,.,TRBJ1-1,TRBV19,TGTGCCAGTAGTATGGGGGCTTTTAACACTGAAGCTTTCTTT,CASSMGAFNTEAFF
.,.,TRBJ1-1,TRBV7-2,TGTGCCAGCAGCTCACGAAGAACAAGCACTGAAGCTTTCTTT,CASSSRRTSTEAFF
.,.,TRBJ2-1,TRBV5-4,TGTGCCAGCACCCAACATGCGGGGTCCTACAATGAGCAGTTCTTC,CASTQHAGSYNEQFF
.,few,TRBJ1-6,TRBV30,TGTGCCTGGAATCTTGGTCGTCGTTCACCCCTCCACTTT,CAWNLGRRSPLHF
.,.,TRBJ2-2,TRBV18,TGTGCCAGCTCACTAGGGCTAGTGGCGAACACCGGGGAGCTGTTTTTT,CASSLGLVANTGELFF
.,.,TRBJ2-6,TRBV2,TGTGCCAGCAGTCCGGGACGGGCTCTTTGGGCCAACGTCCTGACTTTC,CASSPGRALWANVLTF
.,once,TRBJ2-1,TRBV9,TGTGCCAGCAGCCCGAGACTGGCCTCCTACAATGAGCAGTTCTTC,CASSPRLASYNEQFF
TRBD1,.,TRBJ2-5,TRBV25-1,TGTGCCAGCAGTGACGTGGGACAGGGAGGGGAGACCCAGTACTTC,CASSDVGQGGETQYF
.,.,TRBJ1-1,TRBV19,TGTGCCAGTAGGCCCGGGACGGTGAACACTGAAGCTTTCTTT,CASRPGTVNTEAFF